Listed below are T cell receptor beta chains from one sample, sequenced in a study of PD-L1 blockade in urothelial cancer. Sequencing used immunoSEQ multiplex PCR; TCRdb keeps in-frame clones, though not all of them. The sample has about 57,000 clones; more than 70% are singletons. The starting material was PBMCs, obtained around atezolizumab (anti-PD-L1) treatment. Every receptor here comes from a man aged 45-60 years with urothelial cancer. CDR3s include the opening cysteine and the closing phenylalanine or tryptophan. Each record gives: D gene, CDR3 length, clone size, J gene, V gene, CDR3 DNA, CDR3 protein. The D gene is left open where the match is weak. Size values are once, few and many counts, or a class for expanded clones, and some rows have none.

TRBD2,21,-,TRBJ2-5,TRBV2,TGTGCCAGCAGTTCCGGGACTACAAAGCTACTAGCGGGAGAAGGGGGCGAGACCCAGTACTTC,CASSSGTTKLLAGEGGETQYF
-,12,-,TRBJ2-1,TRBV29-1,TGCAGCGTTGGTAAGCGGACCAATGAGCAGTTCTTC,CSVGKRTNEQFF
-,14,few,TRBJ2-7,TRBV29-1,TGCAGCGTTGGGGGCATCCTGAGCTCCTACGAGCAGTACTTC,CSVGGILSSYEQYF
-,13,-,TRBJ1-2,TRBV28,TGTGCCAGCGGGACGGGGGAGAACTATGGCTACACCTTC,CASGTGENYGYTF
TRBD2,14,-,TRBJ2-1,TRBV5-1,TGCGCCAGCACGTCCAGCGGGGGGTACAATGAGCAGTTCTTC,CASTSSGGYNEQFF
TRBD2,13,-,TRBJ2-7,TRBV10-3,TGTGCCACCTCCGGGACTAGCTTGGGCGAGCAGTACTTC,CATSGTSLGEQYF
-,14,once,TRBJ1-5,TRBV9,TGTGCCAGCAGCCCCATTGGAGGAAATCAGCCCCAGCATTTT,CASSPIGGNQPQHF
-,13,-,TRBJ2-7,TRBV4-2,TGTGCCAGCAGCCAGACAGACCGCTACGAGCAGTACTTC,CASSQTDRYEQYF
-,14,-,TRBJ1-2,TRBV9,TGTGCCAGCAGCCGGCGACAGCTGGACTATGGCTACACCTTC,CASSRRQLDYGYTF
TRBD2,16,-,TRBJ2-7,TRBV19,TGTGCCAGTAGTATAGTAGCTAGCGGGAGTATGTACGAGCAGTACTTC,CASSIVASGSMYEQYF
TRBD2,16,-,TRBJ2-3,TRBV7-2,TGTGCCAGCAGCTTAGCTAGCGGGGGGGGCACAGATACGCAGTATTTT,CASSLASGGGTDTQYF
TRBD1,15,-,TRBJ2-1,TRBV6-5,TGTGCCAGCAGTCACAGGGGGCCTTTCTACAATGAGCAGTTCTTC,CASSHRGPFYNEQFF
TRBD2,16,-,TRBJ2-2,TRBV7-6,TGTGCCAGCAGCTTAGCGGCGGGAGGGCGTAGCGGGGAGCTGTTTTTT,CASSLAAGGRSGELFF
TRBD1,16,-,TRBJ1-3,TRBV18,TGTGCCAGCTCACAACCGGGACAGGGGTCTGGAAACACCATATATTTT,CASSQPGQGSGNTIYF
TRBD2,15,-,TRBJ2-5,TRBV5-4,TGTGCCAGCAGCTTCACCGGGAGGGCGTTAGAGACCCAGTACTTC,CASSFTGRALETQYF
-,16,-,TRBJ1-5,TRBV27,TGTGCCAGCAGTTTATTTGGCGGGGGGGGCAATCAGCCCCAGCATTTT,CASSLFGGGGNQPQHF
TRBD1,12,-,TRBJ2-7,TRBV28,TGTGCCAGCAGGAGGGGGCAATACGAGCAGTACTTC,CASRRGQYEQYF
-,14,once,TRBJ1-4,TRBV16,TGTGCCAGCAGGCTGCGGGCAACTAATGAAAAACTGTTTTTT,CASRLRATNEKLFF
-,15,-,TRBJ2-3,TRBV28,TGTGCCAGCAGTATCGCCGGGAGTGGCACAGATACGCAGTATTTT,CASSIAGSGTDTQYF
TRBD1,14,-,TRBJ1-6,TRBV27,TGTGCCAGTCAGACAGGGGCCGGGAATTCACCCCTCCACTTT,CASQTGAGNSPLHF
-,15,once,TRBJ1-3,TRBV2,TGTGCCAGCAGTGAGTGGGGGGGCACTGGAAACACCATATATTTT,CASSEWGGTGNTIYF
-,12,-,TRBJ1-1,TRBV28,TGTGCCAGCAGTTTGGCACAGCTTGAAGCTTTCTTT,CASSLAQLEAFF
TRBD2,16,-,TRBJ2-1,TRBV6-5,TGTGCCAGCAGTTACGGAATAGCGGGAGGCCGTGGGGAGCAGTTCTTC,CASSYGIAGGRGEQFF
-,18,-,TRBJ1-6,TRBV18,TGTGCCAGCTCACCGATTAGTTCGTCGGCGGGATTTAATTCACCCCTCCACTTT,CASSPISSSAGFNSPLHF
TRBD1,14,-,TRBJ2-5,TRBV11-2,TGTGCCAGCAGCTCAGACAGGGTCTCAGAGACCCAGTACTTC,CASSSDRVSETQYF